Included here is one TCR beta chain sequence, with context. Its antigen is not known. Amplification targeted the TCR beta CDR3 regions, with RNA transcripts as the source material. Following a first-round RT-PCR that used HTBI primers, a second-round multiplex PCR was carried out. TCRdb independently ran MiXCR on the multiplex PCR reads; one entry per CDR3 protein. The profile shows hundreds of thousands of distinct CDR3 sequences, more than 40% of them singletons. J gave up 5 bases and V 5 bases, and 15 bases lay outside the gene matches. CDR3 length: 17 residues. The sample is drawn from a study of Graves' ophthalmopathy and Graves' hyperthyroidism. Study results and limitations: Blood also held most thyroid clonotypes expanded above 0.001 frequency. Ophthalmopathy could be told apart from stable hyperthyroidism by a 13-signature model (approximately 90% sensitivity, about 80% specificity).

Reliance was placed on clinical symptoms, serum thyroxine, TRAb, thyroid ultrasound and orbital computed tomography for diagnosis. The PBMCs had their origin in around 10 ml of fresh peripheral blood. The V call is TRBV12-3 or TRBV12-4, the J call TRBJ2-5; 9 nucleotides match TRBD1. The sequenced sample consisted of peripheral blood. The sequence came from an adult man with Graves' ophthalmopathy. The CDR3 DNA is TGTGCCAGCAGTGAAGGACTCTCCCACAGGGGGCGGGAGACCCAGTACTTC. It encodes CASSEGLSHRGRETQYF.